The entry below describes one T cell receptor beta chain. V lost 1 base to trimming and J lost 3 bases; unmatched junction nucleotides: 3. From germline, CDR1 is MGHRA and CDR2 YSYEKL. The CDR3 is 14 amino acids. The data were taken from a study of graft-versus-host responses after intestinal transplantation. The protocol was immunoSEQ multiplex PCR, while the TCRdb copy is restricted to in-frame clones and leaves out a portion. The sample holds about 97,000 clones; about 93% are singletons and the top ten take roughly a sixth. This chain uses TRBV4-1 with TRBJ2-7, with 7 bases matching TRBD1. This sample comprised PBMCs, obtained roughly 450 days after intestinal transplant. The source is a human patient who received an intestinal transplant, so some T cells may come from the graft donor. CDR3 sequence reads: CASSQGAGGYEQYF. CDR3 nucleotides: TGCGCCAGCAGCCAAGGGGCAGGGGGCTACGAGCAGTACTTC.